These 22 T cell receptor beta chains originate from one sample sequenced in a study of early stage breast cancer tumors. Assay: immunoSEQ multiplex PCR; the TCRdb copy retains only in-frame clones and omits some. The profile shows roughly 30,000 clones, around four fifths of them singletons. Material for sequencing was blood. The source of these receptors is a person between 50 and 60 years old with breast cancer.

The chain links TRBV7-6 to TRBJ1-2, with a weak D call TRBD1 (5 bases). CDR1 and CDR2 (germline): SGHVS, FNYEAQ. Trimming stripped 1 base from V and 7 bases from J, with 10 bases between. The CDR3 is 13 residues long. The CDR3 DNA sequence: TGTGCCAGCAGCTTAGGGGGGGATCTTGGCTACACCTTC. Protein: CASSLGGDLGYTF. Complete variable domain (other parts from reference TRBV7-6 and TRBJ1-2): GAGVSQSPRYKVTKRGQDVALRCDPISGHVSLYWYRQALGQGPEFLTYFNYEAQQDKSGLPNDRFSAERPEGSISTLTIQRTEQRDSAMYRCASSLGGDLGYTFGSGTRLTVV.

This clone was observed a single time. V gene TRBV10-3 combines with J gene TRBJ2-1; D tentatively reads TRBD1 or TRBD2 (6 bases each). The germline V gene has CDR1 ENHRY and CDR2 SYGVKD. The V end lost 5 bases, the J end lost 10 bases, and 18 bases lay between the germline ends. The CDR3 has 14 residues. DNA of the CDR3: TGTGCCATCAGTTCCCTCACCGGGGGCCAGGAGCAGTTCTTC. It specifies CAISSLTGGQEQFF.

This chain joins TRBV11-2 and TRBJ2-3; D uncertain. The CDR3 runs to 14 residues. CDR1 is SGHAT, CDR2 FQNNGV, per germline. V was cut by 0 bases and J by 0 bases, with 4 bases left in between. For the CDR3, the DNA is TGTGCCAGCAGCTTAGAGGTCAGCACAGATACGCAGTATTTT. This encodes CASSLEVSTDTQYF.

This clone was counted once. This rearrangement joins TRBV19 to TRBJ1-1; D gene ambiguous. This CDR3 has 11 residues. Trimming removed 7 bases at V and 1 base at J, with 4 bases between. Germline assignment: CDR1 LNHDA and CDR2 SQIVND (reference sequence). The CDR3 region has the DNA TGTGCCAGTATTAAGAACACTGAAGCTTTCTTT. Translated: CASIKNTEAFF. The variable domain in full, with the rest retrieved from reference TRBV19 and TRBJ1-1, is DGGITQSPKYLFRKEGQNVTLSCEQNLNHDAMYWYRQDPGQGLRLIYYSQIVNDFQKGDIAEGYSVSREKKESFPLTVTSAQKNPTAFYLCASIKNTEAFFGQGTRLTVV.

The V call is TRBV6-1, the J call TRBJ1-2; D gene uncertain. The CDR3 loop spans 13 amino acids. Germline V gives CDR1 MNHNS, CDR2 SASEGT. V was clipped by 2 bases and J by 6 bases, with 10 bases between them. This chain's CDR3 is CASSEHSPNGYTF. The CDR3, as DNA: TGTGCCAGCAGTGAACACAGCCCGAATGGCTACACCTTC.

This CDR3 reads CASSGGGGLAGEGGTDTQYF. CDR3 in DNA: TGTGCCAGCAGTGGAGGGGGCGGACTAGCGGGGGAGGGGGGTACAGATACGCAGTATTTT. The rearrangement uses TRBV6-1 and TRBJ2-3; TRBD2 aligns across 13 bases. The germline CDR1 and CDR2 sequences are MNHNS and SASEGT. CDR3 length: 20 residues. Losses at the gene ends were 4 bases for V and 3 bases for J; bases not matched to a gene: 16.

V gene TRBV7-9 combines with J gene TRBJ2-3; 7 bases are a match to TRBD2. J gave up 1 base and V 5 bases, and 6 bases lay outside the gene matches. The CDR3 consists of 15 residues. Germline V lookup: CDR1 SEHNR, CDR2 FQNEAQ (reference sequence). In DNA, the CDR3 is TGTGCCAGCAGCGCTAGCGGTCCCCGCACAGATACGCAGTATTTT. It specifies CASSASGPRTDTQYF.

CDR3 loop: CASTATSGGDNEQFF. The CDR3 nucleotides are TGTGCCAGCACCGCGACTAGCGGGGGGGACAATGAGCAGTTCTTC. The chain employs TRBV5-6 and TRBJ2-1; TRBD2 agrees at 14 bases. The length of the CDR3 is 15 residues. The J segment lost 5 bases and the V segment lost 6 bases, leaving 4 bases of the junction unmatched. CDR1 is SGHDT and CDR2 is YYEEEE in the germline V gene.

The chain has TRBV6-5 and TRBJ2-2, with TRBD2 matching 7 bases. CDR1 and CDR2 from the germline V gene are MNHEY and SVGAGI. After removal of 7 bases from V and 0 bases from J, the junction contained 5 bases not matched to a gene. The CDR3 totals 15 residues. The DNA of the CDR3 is TGTGCCAGCAAGCCGGGGGGAACGAACACCGGGGAGCTGTTTTTT. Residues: CASKPGGTNTGELFF.

The CDR3 here is CASSLYQGQRNTGELFF. CDR3 coding DNA: TGCGCCAGCAGCTTGTATCAGGGCCAGAGAAACACCGGGGAGCTGTTTTTT. The chain joins TRBV5-1 to TRBJ2-2; tentative D call: TRBD1 (5 bases). Germline loops: CDR1 SGHRS, CDR2 YFSETQ. This CDR3 is 17 amino acids long. The V gene lost 1 base and the J gene lost 2 bases, with 15 bases spanning the gap.

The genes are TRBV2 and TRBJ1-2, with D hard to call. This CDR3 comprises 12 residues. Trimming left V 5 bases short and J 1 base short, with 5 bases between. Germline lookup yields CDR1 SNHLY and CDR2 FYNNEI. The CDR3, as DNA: TGTGCCAGCAGTCCGGTTAACTATGGCTACACCTTC. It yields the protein CASSPVNYGYTF.

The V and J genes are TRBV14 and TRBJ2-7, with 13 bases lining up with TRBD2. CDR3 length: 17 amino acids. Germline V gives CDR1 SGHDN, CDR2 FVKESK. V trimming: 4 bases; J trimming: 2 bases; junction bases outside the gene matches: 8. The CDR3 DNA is TGTGCCAGCAGCCCCGGACTAGCGGGAGTCCGGACCTACGAGCAGTACTTC. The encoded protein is CASSPGLAGVRTYEQYF.

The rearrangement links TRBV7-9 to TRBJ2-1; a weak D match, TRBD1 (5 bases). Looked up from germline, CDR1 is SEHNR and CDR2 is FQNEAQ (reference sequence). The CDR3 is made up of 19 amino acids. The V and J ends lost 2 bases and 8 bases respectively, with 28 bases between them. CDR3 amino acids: CASSLPVQGNPSRIHEQFF. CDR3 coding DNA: TGTGCCAGCAGCTTACCGGTTCAGGGAAACCCTTCAAGAATCCATGAGCAGTTCTTC.

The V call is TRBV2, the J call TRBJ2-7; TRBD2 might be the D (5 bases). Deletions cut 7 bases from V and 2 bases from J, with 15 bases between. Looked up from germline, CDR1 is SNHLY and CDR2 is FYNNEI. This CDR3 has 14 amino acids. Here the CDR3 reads CASTQKPGTYEQYF. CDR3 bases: TGTGCCAGCACCCAAAAGCCCGGGACCTACGAGCAGTACTTC.

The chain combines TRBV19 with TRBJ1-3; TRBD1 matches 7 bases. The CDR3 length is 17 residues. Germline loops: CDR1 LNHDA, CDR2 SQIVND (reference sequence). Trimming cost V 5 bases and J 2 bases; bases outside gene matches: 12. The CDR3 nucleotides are TGTGCCAGTAGTGGCCGACAGGGTTTATTTGCTGGAAACACCATATATTTT. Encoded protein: CASSGRQGLFAGNTIYF.

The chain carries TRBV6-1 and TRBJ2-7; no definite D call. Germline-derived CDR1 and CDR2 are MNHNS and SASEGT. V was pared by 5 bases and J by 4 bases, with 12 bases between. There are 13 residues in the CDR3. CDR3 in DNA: TGTGCCAGCAGTTTCTCTGACAAGTACGAGCAGTACTTC. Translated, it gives CASSFSDKYEQYF.

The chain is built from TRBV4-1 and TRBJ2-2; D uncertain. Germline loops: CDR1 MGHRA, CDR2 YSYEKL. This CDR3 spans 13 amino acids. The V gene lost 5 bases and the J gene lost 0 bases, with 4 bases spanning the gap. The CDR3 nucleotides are TGCGCCAGCAGCTCTACGAACACCGGGGAGCTGTTTTTT. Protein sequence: CASSSTNTGELFF.

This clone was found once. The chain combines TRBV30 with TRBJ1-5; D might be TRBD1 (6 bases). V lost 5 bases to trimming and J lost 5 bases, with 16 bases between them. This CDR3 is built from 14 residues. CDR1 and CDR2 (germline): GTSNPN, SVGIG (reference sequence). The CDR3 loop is CAWATSGAYQPQHF. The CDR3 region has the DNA TGTGCCTGGGCAACATCAGGGGCGTATCAGCCCCAGCATTTT.

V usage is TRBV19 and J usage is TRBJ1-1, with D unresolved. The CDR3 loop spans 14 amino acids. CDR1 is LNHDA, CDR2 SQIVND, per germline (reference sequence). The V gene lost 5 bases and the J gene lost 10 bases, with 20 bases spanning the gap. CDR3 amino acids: CASSLPEAPGRAFF. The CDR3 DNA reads TGTGCCAGTAGTCTCCCCGAGGCCCCCGGGAGAGCTTTCTTT.

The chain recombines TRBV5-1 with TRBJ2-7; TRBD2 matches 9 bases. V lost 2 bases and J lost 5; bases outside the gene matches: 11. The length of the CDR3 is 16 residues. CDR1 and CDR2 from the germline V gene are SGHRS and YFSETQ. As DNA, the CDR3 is TGCGCCAGCAGCTTCGCTGGCGGGGGGGCCTTAAACGAGCAGTACTTC. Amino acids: CASSFAGGGALNEQYF. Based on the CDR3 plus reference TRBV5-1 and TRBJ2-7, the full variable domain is KAGVTQTPRYLIKTRGQQVTLSCSPISGHRSVSWYQQTPGQGLQFLFEYFSETQRNKGNFPGRFSGRQFSNSRSEMNVSTLELGDSALYLCASSFAGGGALNEQYFGPGTRLTVT.

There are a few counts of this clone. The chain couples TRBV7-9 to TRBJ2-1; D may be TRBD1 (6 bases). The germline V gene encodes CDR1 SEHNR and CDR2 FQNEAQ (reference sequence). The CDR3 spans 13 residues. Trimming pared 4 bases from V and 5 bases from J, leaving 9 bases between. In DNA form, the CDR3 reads TGTGCCAGCAGCTCGGACAGCCACAATGAGCAGTTCTTC. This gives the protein CASSSDSHNEQFF.

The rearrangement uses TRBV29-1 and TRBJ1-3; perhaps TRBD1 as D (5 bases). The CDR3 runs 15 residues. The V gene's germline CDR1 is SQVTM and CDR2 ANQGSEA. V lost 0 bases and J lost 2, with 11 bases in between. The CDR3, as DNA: TGCAGCGTTGAAGATGGTAAGGGGACTGGAAACACCATATATTTT. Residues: CSVEDGKGTGNTIYF.